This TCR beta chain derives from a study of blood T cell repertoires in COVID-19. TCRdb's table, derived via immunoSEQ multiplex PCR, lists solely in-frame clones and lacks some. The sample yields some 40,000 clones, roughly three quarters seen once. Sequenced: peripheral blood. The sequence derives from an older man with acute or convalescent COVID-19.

DNA of the CDR3: TGCGCCAGCAGCCCCGGGACAGGGGACTTGCATCGGTACTTC. Encoded protein: CASSPGTGDLHRYF. V usage is TRBV4-3 and J usage is TRBJ2-7; 10 bases are a match to TRBD1. Germline CDR1 is LGHNA and CDR2 is YSLEER. V lost 4 bases, J lost 12 bases, and 12 bases stayed unmatched. The CDR3 covers 14 residues.